Following are 21 T cell receptor beta chains from one sample sequenced in a study of blood T cell repertoires in COVID-19. Generated by immunoSEQ multiplex PCR, the TCRdb table keeps only in-frame clones and is missing some. The data hold about 200,000 clones, with 65% to 90% observed a single time. The sequenced sample consisted of peripheral blood. The receptors come from a woman aged 70 to 79 with COVID-19, enrolled during active disease.

The chain employs TRBV7-2 and TRBJ2-2; 7 bases fit TRBD2. V was clipped by 4 bases and J by 5 bases; unmatched bases: 4. CDR3 length: 14 amino acids. In germline, CDR1 is SGHTA, CDR2 FQGNSA. CDR3 DNA: TGTGCCAGCAGCTCCCGCGGGGGTACCGGGGAGCTGTTTTTT. Translating gives CASSSRGGTGELFF.

The rearrangement uses TRBV29-1 and TRBJ2-3; TRBD2 aligns across 8 bases. The V gene end was trimmed by 6 bases and the J gene end by 3 bases; junction bases not matched to a gene: 5. Germline V CDR1 and CDR2: SQVTM, ANQGSEA. The CDR3 consists of 13 residues. CDR3: CSVAGVGTDTQYF. The CDR3 region has the DNA TGCAGCGTAGCGGGAGTTGGTACAGATACGCAGTATTTT.

The V and J genes are TRBV5-8 and TRBJ2-1, with a weak D call TRBD2 (6 bases). The CDR3 spans 17 residues. V lost 0 bases and J 2 bases, leaving 15 bases between the germline ends. CDR1 is SGHTS and CDR2 is YDEGEE in the germline V gene. CDR3 residues: CASSLAKDYLTYNEQFF. The CDR3 DNA reads TGTGCCAGCAGCTTGGCCAAGGACTACCTAACCTACAATGAGCAGTTCTTC.

The rearrangement uses TRBV4-2 and TRBJ1-2, with a possible D match to TRBD1 (5 bases). The germline gives CDR1 LGHNA, CDR2 YNFKEQ. The CDR3 extends over 15 amino acids. V was trimmed by 3 bases and J by 1 base, leaving 12 bases between them. DNA for the CDR3: TGTGCCAGCAGCCAGGGGGGAGTTATTAACTATGGCTACACCTTC. Its protein is CASSQGGVINYGYTF.

In this sample, this clone turned up once. The rearrangement links TRBV9 to TRBJ2-1, with 10 bases aligning to TRBD2. The CDR3 totals 17 residues. The V gene's germline CDR1 is SGDLS and CDR2 YYNGEE. V trimming: 0 bases; J trimming: 7 bases; junction bases outside the gene matches: 10. CDR3 region: CASSVAGASGSQNEQFF. CDR3 DNA sequence: TGTGCCAGCAGCGTAGCTGGGGCTAGCGGGAGCCAGAATGAGCAGTTCTTC.

The chain has TRBV9 and TRBJ2-1; TRBD2 matches 12 bases. After removal of 0 bases from V and 9 bases from J, the junction contained 4 bases not matched to a gene. CDR3 length: 15 residues. CDR1 is SGDLS, CDR2 YYNGEE, per germline. The chain's CDR3 is CASSVDTSGGLEQFF. DNA of the CDR3: TGTGCCAGCAGCGTAGACACTAGCGGGGGGCTTGAGCAGTTCTTC.

This clone is a singleton in its sample. V and J are TRBV3-1 (or the pseudogene TRBV3-2) and TRBJ1-6, with 7 nucleotides matching TRBD1. This CDR3 has 13 amino acids. Germline V gene data show CDR1 as LGHDT and CDR2 as YNNKEL (reference sequence). After removal of 6 bases from V and 8 bases from J, the junction contained 4 bases not matched to a gene. The DNA of the CDR3 is TGTGCCAGCAGATTTGACAGGGATTCACCCCTCCACTTT. Encoded protein: CASRFDRDSPLHF.

The chain combines TRBV11-2 with TRBJ1-5; 8 bases are shared with TRBD1. CDR3 size: 15 residues. The V gene's germline CDR1 is SGHAT and CDR2 FQNNGV. J was trimmed by 6 bases and V by 4 bases; bases with no gene match: 8. CDR3 DNA sequence: TGTGCCAGCAGCTCGGACAGGGATAAAAGTCAGCCCCAGCATTTT. Protein sequence: CASSSDRDKSQPQHF.

This clone was seen a handful of times. J is TRBJ2-2 and V is TRBV27; D not resolved. Between the trimmed V and J ends, which lost 3 bases and 2 bases, there was a span of 16 bases. The CDR3 is 17 residues long. CDR1 is MNHEY and CDR2 is SMNVEV in the germline V gene (reference sequence). The CDR3 loop reads CASSFRTPRTNTGELFF. The CDR3 nucleotides read TGTGCCAGCAGTTTTCGAACCCCTAGAACCAACACCGGGGAGCTGTTTTTT.

This chain connects TRBV6-2 or TRBV6-3 to TRBJ1-6; TRBD1 is a possible D gene (5 bases). This CDR3 contains 15 residues. The germline CDR1 and CDR2 sequences are MNHEY and SVGEGT. The V and J ends lost 5 bases and 13 bases respectively, with 21 bases between them. The CDR3 sequence: CASSPPGLVWSPLHF. For the CDR3, the DNA is TGTGCCAGCAGTCCCCCAGGGCTCGTCTGGAGTCCCCTCCACTTT.

The chain uses TRBV6-5 and TRBJ1-1; possibly TRBD1 for D (6 bases). The CDR3 totals 15 residues. Germline V gives CDR1 MNHEY, CDR2 SVGAGI. Between the trimmed V and J ends, which lost 5 bases and 0 bases, there was a span of 13 bases. CDR3 region: CASSPEWGLNTEAFF. The CDR3 DNA sequence: TGTGCCAGCAGTCCAGAATGGGGGCTGAACACTGAAGCTTTCTTT.

CDR3 in amino acids: CASSRTRLGVNTEAFF. The CDR3 DNA follows: TGTGCCAGCTCACGTACGAGATTAGGAGTGAACACTGAAGCTTTCTTT. The rearrangement uses TRBV18 and TRBJ1-1; D call uncertain. The germline V gene encodes CDR1 KGHSH and CDR2 LQKENI. CDR3 size: 16 residues. Between the trimmed V and J ends, which lost 4 bases and 0 bases, there was a span of 15 bases. The complete variable domain, with remaining parts taken from reference TRBV18 and TRBJ1-1, reads NAGVMQNPRHLVRRRGQEARLRCSPMKGHSHVYWYRQLPEEGLKFMVYLQKENIIDESGMPKERFSAEFPKEGPSILRIQQVVRGDSAAYFCASSRTRLGVNTEAFFGQGTRLTVV.

This CDR3 reads CASSLGAGRDYGYTF. Written as DNA, the CDR3 is TGTGCCAGCAGCTTGGGGGCAGGGAGGGACTATGGCTACACCTTC. V usage is TRBV5-6 and J usage is TRBJ1-2, with D perhaps TRBD1 (5 bases). V lost 0 bases, J lost 3 bases, and 12 bases lay in between. From germline, CDR1 is SGHDT and CDR2 YYEEEE. The CDR3 has 15 residues. Full variable domain (outside the CDR3, taken from reference TRBV5-6 and TRBJ1-2): DAGVTQSPTHLIKTRGQQVTLRCSPKSGHDTVSWYQQALGQGPQFIFQYYEEEERQRGNFPDRFSGHQFPNYSSELNVNALLLGDSALYLCASSLGAGRDYGYTFGSGTRLTVV.

This clone was counted once. The chain uses TRBV2 and TRBJ2-4; 10 nucleotides line up with TRBD1. Germline V gene data show CDR1 as SNHLY and CDR2 as FYNNEI. Trimming cost V 7 bases and J 9 bases; bases outside gene matches: 9. The CDR3 runs 14 residues. CDR3 in DNA: TGTGCCAGCAAGAGACAGGGGGCCGACGGCATTCAGTACTTC. This gives the protein CASKRQGADGIQYF.

The chain recombines TRBV10-2 with TRBJ1-3; D is perhaps TRBD1 (5 bases). This CDR3 is 16 amino acids long. Trimming left V 5 bases short and J 0 bases short, with 14 bases between. Germline V gene lookup returns CDR1 WSHSY and CDR2 SAAADI. For the CDR3, the DNA is TGCGCCAGCAGTATTGGAACAGGACGCTCTGGAAACACCATATATTTT. Translation: CASSIGTGRSGNTIYF.

The chain employs TRBV27 and TRBJ2-3, with 13 bases that match TRBD2. The J segment lost 1 base and the V segment lost 4 bases, leaving 17 bases of the junction unmatched. The CDR3 covers 21 residues. Germline lookup yields CDR1 MNHEY and CDR2 SMNVEV (reference sequence). The CDR3 protein is CASSSGWGRYGTSGGTDTQYF. The CDR3 DNA reads TGTGCCAGCAGTTCTGGCTGGGGTAGATATGGGACTAGCGGGGGCACAGATACGCAGTATTTT.

Only one count was recorded for this clone. The CDR3 reads CASSPRQPYGYTF. The CDR3 DNA is TGTGCCAGCAGCCCTCGACAGCCCTATGGCTACACCTTC. This chain connects TRBV3-1 (or the pseudogene TRBV3-2) to TRBJ1-2; tentative D call: TRBD1 (5 bases). CDR1 and CDR2 (germline): LGHDT, YNNKEL (reference sequence). CDR3 length equals 13 residues. Trimming left V 4 bases short and J 4 bases short, with 10 bases between.

J is TRBJ2-2 and V is TRBV28, with a weak D call TRBD2 (6 bases). This CDR3 comprises 15 residues. Germline CDR1 is MDHEN and CDR2 is SYDVKM. With 9 bases removed from V and 0 bases from J, the gap between germline ends came to 14 bases. CDR3 bases: TGTGCCAGTTCGGGAGCGTCCCCGAACACCGGGGAGCTGTTTTTT. Protein sequence: CASSGASPNTGELFF. Combining the CDR3 with reference TRBV28 and TRBJ2-2 gives the whole variable domain DVKVTQSSRYLVKRTGEKVFLECVQDMDHENMFWYRQDPGLGLRLIYFSYDVKMKEKGDIPEGYSVSREKKERFSLILESASTNQTSMYLCASSGASPNTGELFFGEGSRLTVL.

This chain uses TRBV19 with TRBJ2-1; 8 nucleotides align to TRBD2. Unmatched junction bases numbered 11, after V lost 10 bases and J lost 6 bases. The CDR3 loop spans 14 amino acids. CDR1 and CDR2 from the germline V gene are LNHDA and SQIVND (reference sequence). The CDR3: CATSSGSIPNEQFF. CDR3 in DNA: TGTGCCACCTCAAGCGGGAGTATCCCCAATGAGCAGTTCTTC.

This chain links TRBV4-2 with TRBJ2-3; TRBD1 is a possible D gene (5 bases). CDR1 LGHNA and CDR2 YNFKEQ come from the germline V gene. V lost 4 bases, J lost 2 bases, and 19 bases lay in between. The CDR3 has 17 residues. This chain's CDR3 is CASSPKKGMTVTDTQYF. The CDR3 DNA sequence: TGTGCCAGCAGCCCCAAAAAGGGGATGACGGTCACAGATACGCAGTATTTT.

This chain joins TRBV4-3 and TRBJ1-4; 8 nucleotides align to TRBD1. Trimming removed 0 bases from V and 8 bases from J; junction bases left unmatched: 5. CDR1 and CDR2 from the germline V gene are LGHNA and YSLEER. CDR3 length equals 15 residues. Here the CDR3 DNA reads TGCGCCAGCAGCCAAGATCAGGGGGCGGGGGAAAAACTGTTTTTT. Protein product: CASSQDQGAGEKLFF.